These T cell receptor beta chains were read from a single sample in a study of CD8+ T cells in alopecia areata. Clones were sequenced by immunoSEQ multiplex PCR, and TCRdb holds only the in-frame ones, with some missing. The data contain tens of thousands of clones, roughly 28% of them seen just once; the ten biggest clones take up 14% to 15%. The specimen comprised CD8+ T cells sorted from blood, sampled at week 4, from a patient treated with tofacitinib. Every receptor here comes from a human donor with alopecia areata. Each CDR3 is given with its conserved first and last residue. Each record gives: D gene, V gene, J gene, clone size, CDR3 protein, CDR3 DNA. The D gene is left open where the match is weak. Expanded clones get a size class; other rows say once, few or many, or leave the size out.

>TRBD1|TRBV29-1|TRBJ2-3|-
CSVVTGEPRTDTQYF
TGCAGCGTAGTTACAGGGGAGCCCCGCACAGATACGCAGTATTTT
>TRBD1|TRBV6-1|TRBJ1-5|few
CASGVQGGHQPQHF
TGTGCCAGCGGAGTACAGGGGGGCCATCAGCCCCAGCATTTT
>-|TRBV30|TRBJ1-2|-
CAWSVLGATDGYTF
TGTGCCTGGAGTGTACTCGGTGCCACCGATGGCTACACCTTC
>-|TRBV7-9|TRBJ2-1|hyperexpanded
CASSSMSEQFF
TGTGCCAGCAGCTCAATGAGTGAGCAGTTCTTC
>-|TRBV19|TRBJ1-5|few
CASSIDRNPRSNQPQHF
TGTGCCAGTAGTATAGATCGAAACCCGAGAAGCAATCAGCCCCAGCATTTT
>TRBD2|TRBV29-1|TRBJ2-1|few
CSVVGTSGSKEQFF
TGCAGCGTTGTCGGGACTAGCGGGAGCAAGGAGCAGTTCTTC
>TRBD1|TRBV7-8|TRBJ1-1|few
CASSPGQGVTEAFF
TGTGCCAGCAGCCCCGGACAGGGGGTCACTGAAGCTTTCTTT
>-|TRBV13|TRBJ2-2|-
CASGIDGENTGELFF
TGTGCCAGCGGAATAGATGGGGAAAACACCGGGGAGCTGTTTTTT
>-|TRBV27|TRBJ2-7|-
CASSLYGRAYEQYF
TGTGCCAGCAGTTTATACGGCAGGGCCTACGAGCAGTACTTC
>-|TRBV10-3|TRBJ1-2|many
CAISNSNRDPGGANYGYTF
TGTGCCATCAGCAATTCTAACCGGGACCCCGGAGGAGCTAACTATGGCTACACCTTC
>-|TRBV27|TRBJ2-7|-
CASSYGALGDYYEQYF
TGTGCCAGCAGTTACGGGGCATTGGGAGACTACTACGAGCAGTACTTC
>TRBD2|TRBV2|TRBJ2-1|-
CASTIGRANNEQFF
TGTGCCAGCACGATCGGGAGGGCCAATAATGAGCAGTTCTTC
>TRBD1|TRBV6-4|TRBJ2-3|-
CASSLDRAPTDTQYF
TGTGCCAGCAGTCTGGACAGGGCCCCCACAGATACGCAGTATTTT
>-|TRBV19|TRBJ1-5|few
CASSVPLWGQGNQPQHF
TGTGCCAGTAGTGTTCCCCTATGGGGGCAGGGCAATCAGCCCCAGCATTTT
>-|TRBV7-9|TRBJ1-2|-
CASSLGGFGEQFGYTF
TGTGCCAGCAGCTTAGGGGGTTTCGGGGAGCAGTTTGGCTACACCTTC
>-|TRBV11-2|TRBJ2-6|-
CASSLGPWPSGANVLTF
TGTGCCAGCAGCTTAGGACCCTGGCCTTCTGGGGCCAACGTCCTGACTTTC
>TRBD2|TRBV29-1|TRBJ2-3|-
CSVPHSGREGFTDTQYF
TGCAGCGTCCCCCACTCTGGGCGGGAGGGTTTCACAGATACGCAGTATTTT
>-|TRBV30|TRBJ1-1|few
CAWSVLKGGTEAFF
TGTGCCTGGAGTGTACTTAAGGGGGGAACTGAAGCTTTCTTT
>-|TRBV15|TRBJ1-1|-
CATSSSRGANTEAFF
TGTGCCACCAGCAGTTCTAGGGGGGCCAACACTGAAGCTTTCTTT
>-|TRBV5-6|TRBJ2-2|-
CASSLGGQGNTGELFF
TGTGCCAGCAGCTTGGGGGGCCAGGGAAACACCGGGGAGCTGTTTTTT
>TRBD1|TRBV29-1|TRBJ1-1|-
CSAQGGLIPEAFF
TGCAGCGCCCAGGGGGGGCTGATACCTGAAGCTTTCTTT
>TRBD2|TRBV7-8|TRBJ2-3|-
CASSFSTSGSADTQYF
TGTGCCAGCAGCTTCTCGACTAGCGGGAGTGCAGATACGCAGTATTTT
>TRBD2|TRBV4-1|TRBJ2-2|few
CASSHPDGGSGELFF
TGCGCCAGCAGCCATCCGGACGGGGGGTCCGGGGAGCTGTTTTTT
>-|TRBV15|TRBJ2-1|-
CATRSTGSSGESYNEQFF
TGTGCCACCAGGAGTACCGGGAGTTCGGGCGAGTCCTACAATGAGCAGTTCTTC
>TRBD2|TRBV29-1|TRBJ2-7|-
CSVSAGGGYEQYF
TGCAGCGTGTCGGCGGGAGGAGGCTACGAGCAGTACTTC
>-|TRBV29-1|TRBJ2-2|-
CSVDIGELFF
TGCAGCGTTGACATCGGGGAGCTGTTTTTT
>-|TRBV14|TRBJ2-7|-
CASSLGYEQYF
TGTGCCAGCAGCCTGGGCTACGAGCAGTACTTC
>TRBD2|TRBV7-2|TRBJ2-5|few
CASSPRADLAGIETQYF
TGTGCCAGCAGCCCTAGGGCTGATCTAGCGGGAATCGAGACCCAGTACTTC
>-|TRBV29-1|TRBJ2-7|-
CSVESGMPYEQYF
TGCAGCGTTGAATCAGGGATGCCCTACGAGCAGTACTTC
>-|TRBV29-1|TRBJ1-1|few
CSVVGALGTEAFF
TGCAGCGTTGTGGGTGCCCTGGGCACTGAAGCTTTCTTT
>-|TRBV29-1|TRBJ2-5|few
CSVGAQYF
TGCAGCGTTGGGGCCCAGTACTTC
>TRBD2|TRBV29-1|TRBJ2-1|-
CSVEGLAGAYNEQFF
TGCAGCGTCGAGGGACTAGCGGGTGCCTACAATGAGCAGTTCTTC
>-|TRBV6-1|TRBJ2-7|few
CASRGGTDSSEQYF
TGTGCCAGCAGAGGGGGGACGGATTCTTCCGAGCAGTACTTC
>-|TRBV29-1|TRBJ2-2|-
CSYQTGYTGELFF
TGCAGCTACCAGACAGGCTATACCGGGGAGCTGTTTTTT
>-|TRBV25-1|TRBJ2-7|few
CASRLGSYEQYF
TGTGCCAGCAGGTTGGGTTCCTACGAGCAGTACTTC
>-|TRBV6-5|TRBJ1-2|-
CASSYSPSSYGYTF
TGTGCCAGCAGTTACTCTCCATCGAGCTATGGCTACACCTTC
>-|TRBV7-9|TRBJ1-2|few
CASSQDPRGIYGYTF
TGCGCCAGCAGCCAAGATCCCAGGGGTATCTATGGCTACACCTTC
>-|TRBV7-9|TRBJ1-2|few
CASSQEQERGYTF
TGCGCCAGCAGCCAAGAGCAGGAACGCGGCTACACCTTC
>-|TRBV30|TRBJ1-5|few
CAWQGPGGQPQHF
TGTGCCTGGCAAGGACCCGGAGGGCAGCCCCAGCATTTT
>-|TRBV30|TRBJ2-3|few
CASRPLGGDTQYF
TGTGCCTCCCGACCCCTGGGAGGAGATACGCAGTATTTT
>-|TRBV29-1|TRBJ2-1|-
CSGTVNNEQFF
TGCAGCGGGACAGTAAACAATGAGCAGTTCTTC
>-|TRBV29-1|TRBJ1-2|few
CSVVRQDYGYTF
TGCAGCGTTGTTAGGCAAGACTATGGCTACACCTTC
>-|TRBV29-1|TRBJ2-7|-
CSVRGMEDEQYF
TGCAGCGTTAGGGGGATGGAGGACGAGCAGTACTTC
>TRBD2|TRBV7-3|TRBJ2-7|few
CASSPVGGREQYF
TGTGCCAGCAGCCCCGTGGGGGGGAGAGAGCAGTACTTC
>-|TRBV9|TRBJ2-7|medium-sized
CASSLYLAGTPPVYEQYF
TGTGCCAGCAGCCTTTACTTGGCCGGGACACCACCTGTCTACGAGCAGTACTTC
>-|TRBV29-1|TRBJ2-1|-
CSVEDEFRGIEQFF
TGCAGCGTTGAAGATGAATTTCGGGGGATTGAGCAGTTCTTC
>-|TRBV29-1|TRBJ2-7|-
CSVLSDGPYEQYF
TGCAGCGTGTTATCGGACGGACCCTACGAGCAGTACTTC
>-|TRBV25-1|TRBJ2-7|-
CASSETGYEQYF
TGTGCCAGCAGTGAAACCGGGTACGAGCAGTACTTC
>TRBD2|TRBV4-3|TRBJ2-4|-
CASSQVPAGGGAKNIQYF
TGCGCCAGCAGCCAAGTGCCGGCTGGCGGGGGAGCCAAAAACATTCAGTACTTC
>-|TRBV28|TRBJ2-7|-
CASSSFSYEQYF
TGTGCCAGCAGTTCCTTCTCCTACGAGCAGTACTTC
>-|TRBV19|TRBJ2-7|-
CASSPVGRTSYEQYF
TGTGCCAGTTCACCCGTGGGACGGACCTCCTACGAGCAGTACTTC